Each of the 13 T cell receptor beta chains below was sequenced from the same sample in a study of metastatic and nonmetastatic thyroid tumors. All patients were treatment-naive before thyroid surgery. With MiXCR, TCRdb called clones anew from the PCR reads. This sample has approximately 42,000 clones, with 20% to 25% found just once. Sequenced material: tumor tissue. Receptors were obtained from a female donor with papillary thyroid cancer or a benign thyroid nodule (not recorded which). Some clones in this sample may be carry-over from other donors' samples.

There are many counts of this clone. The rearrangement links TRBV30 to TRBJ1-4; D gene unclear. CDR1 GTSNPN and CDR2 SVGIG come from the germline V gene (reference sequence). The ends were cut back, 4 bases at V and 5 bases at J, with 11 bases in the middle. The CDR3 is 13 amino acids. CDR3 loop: CAWTGRRNEKLFF. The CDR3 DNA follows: TGTGCCTGGACCGGCAGAAGGAATGAAAAACTGTTTTTT.

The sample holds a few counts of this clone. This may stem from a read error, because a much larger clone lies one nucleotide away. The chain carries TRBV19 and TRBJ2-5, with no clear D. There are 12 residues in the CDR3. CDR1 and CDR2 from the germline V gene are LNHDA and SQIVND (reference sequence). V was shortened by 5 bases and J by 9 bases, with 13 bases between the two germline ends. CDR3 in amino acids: CASSLGSQAQYF. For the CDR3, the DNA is TGTGCCAGTAGTCTGGGATCTCAGGCCCAGTACTTC.

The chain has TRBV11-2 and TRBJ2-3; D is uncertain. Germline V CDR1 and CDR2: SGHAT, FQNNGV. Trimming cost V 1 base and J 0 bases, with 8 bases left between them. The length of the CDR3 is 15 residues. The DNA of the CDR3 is TGTGCCAGCAGCTTAGGGGGTGGTAGCACAGATACGCAGTATTTT. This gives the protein CASSLGGGSTDTQYF.

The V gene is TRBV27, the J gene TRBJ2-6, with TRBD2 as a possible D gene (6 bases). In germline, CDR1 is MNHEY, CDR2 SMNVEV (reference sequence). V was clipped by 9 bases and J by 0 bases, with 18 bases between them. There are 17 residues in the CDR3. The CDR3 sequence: CASSRGTGVSGANVLTF. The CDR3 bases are TGTGCCAGTTCCCGAGGGACGGGGGTCTCTGGGGCCAACGTCCTGACTTTC.

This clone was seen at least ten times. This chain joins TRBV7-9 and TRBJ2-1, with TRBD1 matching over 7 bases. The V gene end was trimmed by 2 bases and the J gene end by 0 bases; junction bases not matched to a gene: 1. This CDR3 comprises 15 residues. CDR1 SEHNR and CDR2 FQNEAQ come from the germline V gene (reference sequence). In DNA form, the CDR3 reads TGTGCCAGCAGCTTAACAGGGGACTCCTACAATGAGCAGTTCTTC. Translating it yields CASSLTGDSYNEQFF.

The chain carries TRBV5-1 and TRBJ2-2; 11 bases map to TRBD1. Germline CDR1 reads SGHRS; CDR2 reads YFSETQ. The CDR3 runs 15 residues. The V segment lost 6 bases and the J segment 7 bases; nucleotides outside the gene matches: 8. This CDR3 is CASTVRTGGDGELFF. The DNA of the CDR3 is TGCGCCAGCACCGTAAGGACAGGGGGCGACGGGGAGCTGTTTTTT.

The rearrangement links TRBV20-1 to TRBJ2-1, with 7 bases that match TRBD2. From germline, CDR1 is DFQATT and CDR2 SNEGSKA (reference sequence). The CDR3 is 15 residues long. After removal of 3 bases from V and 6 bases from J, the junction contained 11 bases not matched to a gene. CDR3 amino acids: CSASSVLASINEQFF. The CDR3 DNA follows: TGCAGTGCTAGTTCAGTACTAGCGAGTATCAATGAGCAGTTCTTC.

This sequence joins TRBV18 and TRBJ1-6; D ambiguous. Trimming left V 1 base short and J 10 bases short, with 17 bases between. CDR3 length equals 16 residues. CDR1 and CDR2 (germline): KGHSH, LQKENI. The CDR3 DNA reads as TGTGCCAGCTCACCACAGGACCTGGGTGGGGAGTCACCCCTCCACTTT. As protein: CASSPQDLGGESPLHF.

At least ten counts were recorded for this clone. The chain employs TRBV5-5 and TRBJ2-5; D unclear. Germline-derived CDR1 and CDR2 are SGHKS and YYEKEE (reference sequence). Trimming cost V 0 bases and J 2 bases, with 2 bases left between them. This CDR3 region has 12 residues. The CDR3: CASSLVQETQYF. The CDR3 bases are TGTGCCAGCAGCTTGGTTCAAGAGACCCAGTACTTC.

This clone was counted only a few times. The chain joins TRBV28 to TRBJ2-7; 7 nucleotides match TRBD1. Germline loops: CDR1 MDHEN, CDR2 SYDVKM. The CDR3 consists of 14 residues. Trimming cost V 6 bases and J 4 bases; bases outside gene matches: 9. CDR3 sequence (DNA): TGTGCCAGCAGCCCGACAGGGACGTTTTACGAGCAGTACTTC. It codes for CASSPTGTFYEQYF.

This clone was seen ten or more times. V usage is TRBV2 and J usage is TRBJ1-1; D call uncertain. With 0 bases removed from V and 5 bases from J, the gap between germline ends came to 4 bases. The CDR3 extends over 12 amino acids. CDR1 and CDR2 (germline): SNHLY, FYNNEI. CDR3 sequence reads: CASSEAGTEAFF. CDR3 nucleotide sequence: TGTGCCAGCAGTGAAGCGGGGACTGAAGCTTTCTTT.

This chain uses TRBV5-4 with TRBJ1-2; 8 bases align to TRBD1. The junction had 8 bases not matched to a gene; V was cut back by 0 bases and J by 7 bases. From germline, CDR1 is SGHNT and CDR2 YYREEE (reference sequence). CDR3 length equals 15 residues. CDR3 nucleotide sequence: TGTGCCAGCAGCTTGGTAGGGGAGGGGACAGGTGGCTACACCTTC. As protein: CASSLVGEGTGGYTF.

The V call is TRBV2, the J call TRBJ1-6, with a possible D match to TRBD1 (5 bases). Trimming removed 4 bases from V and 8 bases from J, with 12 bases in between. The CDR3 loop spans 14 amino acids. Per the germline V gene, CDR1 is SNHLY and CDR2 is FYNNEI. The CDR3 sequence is CASSGRGNDSPLHF. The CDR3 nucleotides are TGTGCCAGCAGTGGAAGGGGCAATGATTCACCCCTCCACTTT.